A selection of T cell receptor beta chains follows, all from one sample in a study of shared clonotypes between healthy human individuals. Using immunoSEQ multiplex PCR, the repertoire was profiled, and TCRdb retains in-frame clones only, with some absent. The sample shows about 2.2 million clones, about 93% of them seen only once. The source material was naive CD8+ T cells from PBMCs. The source of these receptors is a man aged 18 to 29 in good health. Some clones in this sample may be carry-over from other donors' samples. The CDR3 runs from the conserved cysteine through the conserved F or W. The D gene is left open where the match is weak. Not every row has a clone size; where given, it reads once, few, many or a size class.

TRBV29-1,TRBJ2-6,NA,TRBD1,TGCAGCGTCGATACCGACAGGGCTGGGGCCAACGTCCTGACTTTC,CSVDTDRAGANVLTF
TRBV25-1,TRBJ2-3,NA,TRBD2,TGTGCCAGCGAGCCGGGACTAGCTACAGATACGCAGTATTTT,CASEPGLATDTQYF
TRBV7-8,TRBJ1-5,NA,NA,TGTGCCAGCAGCTTAAACAGGGTTATTGAGCCCCAGCATTTT,CASSLNRVIEPQHF
TRBV27,TRBJ2-2,NA,NA,TGTGCCAGCAGTTTATCACGGGGAGCAGAGAACACCGGGGAGCTGTTTTTT,CASSLSRGAENTGELFF
TRBV15,TRBJ1-2,NA,NA,TGTGCCACCAGCACGAGTGGGCCTTATTACACCTTC,CATSTSGPYYTF
TRBV29-1,TRBJ2-7,NA,NA,TGCAGCGTTGTAGGGGACTCCTACGAGCAGTACTTC,CSVVGDSYEQYF
TRBV7-8,TRBJ1-4,NA,NA,TGTGCCAGCAGCTTAGAGGGGGACACTAATGAAAAACTGTTTTTT,CASSLEGDTNEKLFF
TRBV9,TRBJ2-6,once,NA,TGTGCCAGCAGCGCGATCCCCGACGTCCTCTCTGGGGCCAACGTCCTGACTTTC,CASSAIPDVLSGANVLTF
TRBV28,TRBJ2-7,NA,TRBD1,TGTGCCAGCAGTCAGGACAGGGGGCTATCTTCCTACGAGCAGTACTTC,CASSQDRGLSSYEQYF
TRBV6-5,TRBJ1-2,once,NA,TGTGCCAGCAGTTACTCGATTGGCGGGGTGTATGGCTACACCTTC,CASSYSIGGVYGYTF
TRBV4-3,TRBJ2-1,NA,NA,TGCGCCAGCAGCCAAGTGCTAAGGACAGACGAAAAGTATAATGAGCAGTTCTTC,CASSQVLRTDEKYNEQFF